This T cell receptor (beta chain) is from a study of Tregs in tolerant kidney transplant recipients. The protocol was immunoSEQ multiplex PCR, while the TCRdb copy is restricted to in-frame clones and leaves out a portion. The sample yields around 120,000 clones, 85% to 95% seen once. Germline CDR1 reads SGHNT; CDR2 reads YYREEE (reference sequence). Trimming removed 2 bases from V and 4 bases from J, with 13 bases in between. This CDR3 is 15 amino acids long. The count of this clone is one. The clonotype originates from a human donor in good health. The rearrangement uses TRBV5-4 and TRBJ2-1, with D tentatively TRBD1 (6 bases). The source material was CD4+ T cells from blood. For the CDR3, the DNA is TGTGCCAGCAGCTTACCCGGGACACAATACAATGAGCAGTTCTTC. It is translated as CASSLPGTQYNEQFF.